Listed here are 15 T cell receptor beta chains from one sample, sequenced in a study of blood T cell repertoires in COVID-19. Only in-frame clones appear in the TCRdb table, and some are missing; sequencing was by immunoSEQ multiplex PCR. The sample yields tens of thousands of clones, roughly 80% seen once. The sequenced sample consisted of peripheral blood. The source is a man older than 75 with acute or convalescent COVID-19.

This chain links TRBV9 with TRBJ2-3; 9 nucleotides match TRBD2. Trimming at V came to 3 bases and at J to 4 bases, leaving 6 bases not matched to a gene. CDR3 length: 15 amino acids. Germline V gene data show CDR1 as SGDLS and CDR2 as YYNGEE. CDR3 DNA sequence: TGTGCCAGCAGCGCTCCTAGCGGGATGCCAGATACGCAGTATTTT. This codes for CASSAPSGMPDTQYF.

The genes are TRBV30 and TRBJ2-7, with D maybe TRBD2 (6 bases). Germline V CDR1 and CDR2: GTSNPN, SVGIG (reference sequence). CDR3 length: 15 amino acids. V was cut by 3 bases and J by 4 bases, with 19 bases left in between. The CDR3: CAWRNRDLGVYEQYF. The DNA for the CDR3 is TGTGCCTGGAGGAACCGGGACTTAGGAGTATACGAGCAGTACTTC.

V is TRBV29-1 and J is TRBJ1-2, with D perhaps matching TRBD1 (5 bases). This CDR3 is 12 amino acids long. Germline assignment: CDR1 SQVTM and CDR2 ANQGSEA. Trimming removed 3 bases at V and 4 bases at J, with 9 bases between. The CDR3 region has the DNA TGCAGCGTTGAGACAGACGCCTATGGCTACACCTTC. Its protein product is CSVETDAYGYTF.

The chain has TRBV27 and TRBJ2-1, with 12 bases matching TRBD2. The CDR3 is 15 residues long. Looked up from germline, CDR1 is MNHEY and CDR2 is SMNVEV (reference sequence). The ends lost 6 bases at V and 6 bases at J; junction bases unmatched: 6. The DNA for the CDR3 is TGTGCCAGCAGCCGGACTAGCGGGATTGGCAATGAGCAGTTCTTC. Protein: CASSRTSGIGNEQFF.

V is TRBV15 and J is TRBJ1-5; D is ambiguous. V was cut by 3 bases and J by 7 bases, with 7 bases left in between. The CDR3 contains 12 residues. Germline V lookup: CDR1 LNHNV, CDR2 YYDKDF (reference sequence). CDR3 DNA sequence: TGTGCCACCAGCAGCGGGTGGCAGCCCCAGCATTTT. Its translation: CATSSGWQPQHF.

This CDR3 reads CASSLAGGETQYF. The CDR3 DNA reads TGCGCCAGCAGCTTGGCCGGGGGAGAGACCCAGTACTTC. The chain recombines TRBV5-1 with TRBJ2-5; TRBD2 is a possible D gene (6 bases). Trimming took off 0 bases at V and 4 bases at J, with 7 bases between the two ends. Germline assignment: CDR1 SGHRS and CDR2 YFSETQ. The CDR3 is 13 amino acids.

This chain uses TRBV28 with TRBJ1-5, with 10 positions matching TRBD1. J was trimmed by 1 base and V by 8 bases; bases with no gene match: 8. CDR3 length: 16 amino acids. Germline V gene data show CDR1 as MDHEN and CDR2 as SYDVKM. CDR3: CASADLGQGSNQPQHF. The CDR3 nucleotides read TGTGCCAGCGCCGACCTGGGACAGGGGAGCAATCAGCCCCAGCATTTT.

The rearrangement links TRBV19 to TRBJ2-3; 15 bases line up with TRBD2. After removal of 5 bases from V and 5 bases from J, the junction contained 8 bases not matched to a gene. Germline V gives CDR1 LNHDA, CDR2 SQIVND (reference sequence). CDR3 length equals 17 residues. The CDR3 loop reads CASSPRTSGRVGDTQYF. The CDR3 region has the DNA TGTGCCAGTAGTCCCCGGACTAGCGGGAGGGTTGGAGATACGCAGTATTTT.

The chain links TRBV18 to TRBJ1-2; 7 nucleotides line up with TRBD1. The CDR3 covers 14 residues. Germline CDR1 is KGHSH and CDR2 is LQKENI. J lost 6 bases, V lost 3 bases, and 7 bases had no gene match. The chain's CDR3 is CASSPGTVDHGYTF. The CDR3 bases are TGTGCCAGCTCACCCGGGACAGTAGATCATGGCTACACCTTC.

The genes are TRBV5-4 and TRBJ2-5, with a weak D call TRBD1 (7 bases). V lost 8 bases to trimming and J lost 2 bases, with 13 bases between them. There are 13 residues in the CDR3. Germline CDR1 is SGHNT and CDR2 is YYREEE (reference sequence). CDR3 in DNA: TGTGCCAGTCAGGGGGGCTTACAAGAGACCCAGTACTTC. Translation gives CASQGGLQETQYF.

The chain carries TRBV10-3 and TRBJ2-1, with D unclear. With 1 base removed from V and 3 bases from J, the gap between germline ends came to 13 bases. Germline lookup yields CDR1 ENHRY and CDR2 SYGVKD. This CDR3 contains 16 residues. CDR3 sequence: CAISEYSPGDYNEQFF. DNA for the CDR3: TGTGCCATCAGTGAGTATTCCCCAGGCGACTACAATGAGCAGTTCTTC.

The V and J genes are TRBV15 and TRBJ2-1; 7 bases align to TRBD2. Germline V CDR1 and CDR2: LNHNV, YYDKDF (reference sequence). The CDR3 covers 15 residues. The trim removed 3 bases at V and 8 bases at J, leaving 10 bases unmatched. The CDR3 bases are TGTGCCACCAGCAGTTGGCGGGAGCATGGGGATGAGCAGTTCTTC. Translation: CATSSWREHGDEQFF.

This clone occurred a few times. V gene TRBV6-1 combines with J gene TRBJ1-5; possible D gene TRBD1, 6 bases. Germline V CDR1 and CDR2: MNHNS, SASEGT. There are 16 residues in the CDR3. V lost 0 bases and J 0 bases, leaving 9 bases between the germline ends. DNA of the CDR3: TGTGCCAGCAGTGAAGCGCGGACAGTTAGCAATCAGCCCCAGCATTTT. This encodes CASSEARTVSNQPQHF.

V gene TRBV5-1 combines with J gene TRBJ1-4; no clear D. Germline V gives CDR1 SGHRS, CDR2 YFSETQ. Trimming took off 0 bases at V and 0 bases at J, with 6 bases between the two ends. CDR3 size: 15 residues. The DNA for the CDR3 is TGCGCCAGCAGCTTGGGGGGAGCAACTAATGAAAAACTGTTTTTT. Residues: CASSLGGATNEKLFF.

This clone has more than one count but fewer than ten. The V call is TRBV5-5, the J call TRBJ1-6, with 7 nucleotides matching TRBD1. The CDR3 consists of 15 residues. V shed 4 bases, J shed 5 bases, and the junction held 6 bases outside the gene matches. CDR1 and CDR2 from the germline V gene are SGHKS and YYEKEE (reference sequence). CDR3 in amino acids: CASSGGTADNSPLHF. In DNA form, the CDR3 reads TGTGCCAGCAGCGGGGGGACAGCTGATAATTCACCCCTCCACTTT.